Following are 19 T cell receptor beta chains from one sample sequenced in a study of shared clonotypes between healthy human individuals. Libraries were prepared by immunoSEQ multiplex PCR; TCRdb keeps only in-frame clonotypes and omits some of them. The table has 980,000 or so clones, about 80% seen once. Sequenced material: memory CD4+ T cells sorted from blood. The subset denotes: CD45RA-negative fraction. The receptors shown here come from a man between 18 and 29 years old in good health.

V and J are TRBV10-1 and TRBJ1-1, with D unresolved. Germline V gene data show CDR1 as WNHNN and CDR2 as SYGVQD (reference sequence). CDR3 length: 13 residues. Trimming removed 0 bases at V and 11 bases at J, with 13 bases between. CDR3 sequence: CASSESSVLGAFF. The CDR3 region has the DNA TGCGCCAGCAGTGAGTCGAGCGTGCTCGGGGCTTTCTTT.

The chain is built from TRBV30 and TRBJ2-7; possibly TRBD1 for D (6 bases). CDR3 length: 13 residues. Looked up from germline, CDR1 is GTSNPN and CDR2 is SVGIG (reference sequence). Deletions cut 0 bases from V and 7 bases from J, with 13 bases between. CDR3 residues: CAWSVGQGKEQYF. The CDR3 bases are TGTGCCTGGAGTGTCGGGCAGGGGAAAGAGCAGTACTTC.

The CDR3 region is CASSQDPSGGVGEQFF. Written as DNA, the CDR3 is TGCGCCAGCAGCCAGGACCCTAGCGGGGGGGTAGGTGAGCAGTTCTTC. The chain links TRBV4-1 to TRBJ2-1, with 12 nucleotides matching TRBD2. This CDR3 region has 16 residues. Germline-derived CDR1 and CDR2 are MGHRA and YSYEKL. Trimming took 3 bases from V and 9 from J; bases not matched to a gene: 9.

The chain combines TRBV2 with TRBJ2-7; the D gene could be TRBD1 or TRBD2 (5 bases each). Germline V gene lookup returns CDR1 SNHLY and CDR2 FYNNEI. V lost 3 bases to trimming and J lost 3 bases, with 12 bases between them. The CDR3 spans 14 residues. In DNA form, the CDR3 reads TGTGCCAGCAGTGATAATGGGGGTCGCTACGAGCAGTACTTC. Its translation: CASSDNGGRYEQYF.

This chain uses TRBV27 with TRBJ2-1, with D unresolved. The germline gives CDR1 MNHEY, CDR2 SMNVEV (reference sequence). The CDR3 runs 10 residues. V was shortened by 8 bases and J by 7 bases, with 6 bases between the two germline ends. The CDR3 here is CASGGNEQFF. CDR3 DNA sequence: TGTGCCAGCGGTGGGAATGAGCAGTTCTTC.

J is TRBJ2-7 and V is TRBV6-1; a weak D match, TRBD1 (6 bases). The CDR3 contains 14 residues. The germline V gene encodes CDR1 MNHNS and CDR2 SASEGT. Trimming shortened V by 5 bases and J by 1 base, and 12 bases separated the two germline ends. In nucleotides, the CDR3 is TGTGCCAGCAGTCCTAGGACAGATTCCTACGAGCAGTACTTC. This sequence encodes CASSPRTDSYEQYF.

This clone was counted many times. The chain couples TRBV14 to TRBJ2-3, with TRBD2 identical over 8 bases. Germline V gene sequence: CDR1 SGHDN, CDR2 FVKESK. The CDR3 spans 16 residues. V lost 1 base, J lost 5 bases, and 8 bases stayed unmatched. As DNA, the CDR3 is TGTGCCAGCAGCCAAGCTAGCGGGCTTCCCCTAGATACGCAGTATTTT. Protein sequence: CASSQASGLPLDTQYF.

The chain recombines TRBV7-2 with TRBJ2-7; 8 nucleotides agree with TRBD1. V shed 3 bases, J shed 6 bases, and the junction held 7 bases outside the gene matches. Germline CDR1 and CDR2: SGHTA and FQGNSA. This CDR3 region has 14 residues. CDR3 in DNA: TGTGCCAGCAGCTTTCGCAGACAGGGGTCCGAGCAGTACTTC. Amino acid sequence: CASSFRRQGSEQYF. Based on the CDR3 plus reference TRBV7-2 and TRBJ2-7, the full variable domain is GAGVSQSPSNKVTEKGKDVELRCDPISGHTALYWYRQSLGQGLEFLIYFQGNSAPDKSGLPSDRFSAERTGGSVSTLTIQRTQQEDSAVYLCASSFRRQGSEQYFGPGTRLTVT.

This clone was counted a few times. The CDR3 coding sequence is TGTGCCAGCAGCTTCCAGCGGGGGCCCACAGATACGCAGTATTTT. It specifies CASSFQRGPTDTQYF. The genes are TRBV11-2 and TRBJ2-3; 8 nucleotides align to TRBD2. Germline V CDR1 and CDR2: SGHAT, FQNNGV. V trimming: 3 bases; J trimming: 2 bases; junction bases outside the gene matches: 4. The CDR3 runs 15 residues.

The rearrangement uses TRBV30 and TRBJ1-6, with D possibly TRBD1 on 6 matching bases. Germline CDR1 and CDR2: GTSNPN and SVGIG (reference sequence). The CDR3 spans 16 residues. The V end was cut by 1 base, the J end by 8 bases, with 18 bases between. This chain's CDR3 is CAWSADSNTAYSPLHF. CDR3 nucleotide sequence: TGTGCCTGGAGTGCGGACAGCAATACCGCGTATTCACCCCTCCACTTT.

Here the CDR3 reads CASSSGQGNSGANVLTF. The CDR3 DNA reads TGCGCCAGCAGCTCCGGACAGGGTAACTCTGGGGCCAACGTCCTGACTTTC. J is TRBJ2-6 and V is TRBV5-1; 8 bases match TRBD1. Germline CDR1 reads SGHRS; CDR2 reads YFSETQ. Trimming removed 3 bases from V and 0 bases from J; junction bases left unmatched: 5. This CDR3 is 17 amino acids long. The full variable domain, its missing parts supplied by reference TRBV5-1 and TRBJ2-6, is KAGVTQTPRYLIKTRGQQVTLSCSPISGHRSVSWYQQTPGQGLQFLFEYFSETQRNKGNFPGRFSGRQFSNSRSEMNVSTLELGDSALYLCASSSGQGNSGANVLTFGAGSRLTVL.

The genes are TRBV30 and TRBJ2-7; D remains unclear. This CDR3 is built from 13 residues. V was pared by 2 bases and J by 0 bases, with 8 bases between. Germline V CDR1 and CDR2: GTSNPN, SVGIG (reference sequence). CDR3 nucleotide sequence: TGTGCCTGGAGTTTTGACACCTCCTACGAGCAGTACTTC. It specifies CAWSFDTSYEQYF.

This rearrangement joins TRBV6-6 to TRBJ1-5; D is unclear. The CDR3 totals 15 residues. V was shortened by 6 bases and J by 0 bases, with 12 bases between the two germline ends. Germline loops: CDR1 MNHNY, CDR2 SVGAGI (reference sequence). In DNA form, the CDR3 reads TGTGCCAGCAGACCCACAGCGAATAGCAATCAGCCCCAGCATTTT. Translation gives CASRPTANSNQPQHF.

CDR3 coding DNA: TGCAGCGTTTCTGAGGTGACTACGGCCAATGAGCAGTTCTTC. Translating gives CSVSEVTTANEQFF. The chain uses TRBV29-1 and TRBJ2-1; perhaps TRBD2 as D (5 bases). Looked up from germline, CDR1 is SQVTM and CDR2 is ANQGSEA. Trimming left V 5 bases short and J 6 bases short, with 17 bases between. The CDR3 consists of 14 residues.

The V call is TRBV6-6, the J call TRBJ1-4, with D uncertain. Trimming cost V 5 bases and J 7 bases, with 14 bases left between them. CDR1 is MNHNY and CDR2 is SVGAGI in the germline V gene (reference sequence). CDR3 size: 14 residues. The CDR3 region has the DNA TGTGCCAGCAGTCAAATATCGGGTAGTGAAAAACTGTTTTTT. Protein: CASSQISGSEKLFF.

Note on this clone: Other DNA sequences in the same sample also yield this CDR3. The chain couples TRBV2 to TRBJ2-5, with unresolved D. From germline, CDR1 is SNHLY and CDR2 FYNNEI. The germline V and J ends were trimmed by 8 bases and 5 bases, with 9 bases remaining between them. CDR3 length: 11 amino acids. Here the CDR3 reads CASGRSETQYF. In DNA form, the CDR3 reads TGTGCCAGCGGTAGGAGCGAGACCCAGTACTTC. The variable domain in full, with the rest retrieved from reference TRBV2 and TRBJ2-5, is EPEVTQTPSHQVTQMGQEVILRCVPISNHLYFYWYRQILGQKVEFLVSFYNNEISEKSEIFDDQFSVERPDGSNFTLKIRSTKLEDSAMYFCASGRSETQYFGPGTRLLVL.

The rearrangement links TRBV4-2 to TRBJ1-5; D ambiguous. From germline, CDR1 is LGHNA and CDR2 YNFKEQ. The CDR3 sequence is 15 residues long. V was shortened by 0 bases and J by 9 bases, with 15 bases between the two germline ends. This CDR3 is CASSQDPEPNRPQHF. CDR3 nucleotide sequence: TGTGCCAGCAGCCAAGATCCGGAACCGAACCGGCCCCAGCATTTT.

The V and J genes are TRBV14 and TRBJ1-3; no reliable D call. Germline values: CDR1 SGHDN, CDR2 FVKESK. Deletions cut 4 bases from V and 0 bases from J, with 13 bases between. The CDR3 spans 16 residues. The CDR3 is CASSRIGPISGNTIYF. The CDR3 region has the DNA TGTGCCAGCAGCCGGATTGGACCGATCTCTGGAAACACCATATATTTT.

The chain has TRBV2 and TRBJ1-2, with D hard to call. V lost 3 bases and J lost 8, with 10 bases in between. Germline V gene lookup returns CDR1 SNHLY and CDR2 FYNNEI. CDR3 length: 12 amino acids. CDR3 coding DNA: TGTGCCAGCAGTGAGAAATCTGGAGGCTACACCTTC. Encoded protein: CASSEKSGGYTF.